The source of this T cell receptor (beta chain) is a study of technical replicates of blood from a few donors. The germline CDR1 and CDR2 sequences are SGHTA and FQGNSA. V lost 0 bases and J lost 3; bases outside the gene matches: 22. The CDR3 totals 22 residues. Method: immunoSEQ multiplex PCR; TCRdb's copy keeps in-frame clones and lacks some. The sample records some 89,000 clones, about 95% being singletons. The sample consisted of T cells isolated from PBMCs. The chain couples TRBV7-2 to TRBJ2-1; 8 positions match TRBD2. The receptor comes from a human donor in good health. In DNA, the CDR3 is TGTGCCAGCAGCTTAGCAAAGGGCCAAAGCGGGAGTGGTACTGCGAACTACAATGAGCAGTTCTTC. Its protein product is CASSLAKGQSGSGTANYNEQFF.